This record looks at one T cell receptor beta chain sequence and its context. The antigen remains unidentified. This entry comes from a study of T cell responses to AZD1222 COVID-19 vaccine. Only in-frame clones appear in the TCRdb table, and some are missing; sequencing was by immunoSEQ multiplex PCR. The sample records about 120,000 clones, around 89% being singletons. Germline V gene sequence: CDR1 MGHRA, CDR2 YSYEKL. V lost 0 bases and J 7 bases, leaving 25 bases between the germline ends. The CDR3 covers 19 residues. Study-wide results and caveats: CD4 TCRs associated with vaccination spanned spike, dominating at 160-218 and 743-854.

The chain joins TRBV4-1 to TRBJ1-5; tentative D call: TRBD1 (5 bases). The sequenced sample was peripheral blood, obtained on day 0 of AZD1222 vaccination. The clonotype was recovered from an adult in good health. The CDR3 coding sequence is TGCGCCAGCAGCCAAGATCGGGTTTGGGGGTATGAGCCGGAGCAGCCCCAGCATTTT. It translates to CASSQDRVWGYEPEQPQHF.